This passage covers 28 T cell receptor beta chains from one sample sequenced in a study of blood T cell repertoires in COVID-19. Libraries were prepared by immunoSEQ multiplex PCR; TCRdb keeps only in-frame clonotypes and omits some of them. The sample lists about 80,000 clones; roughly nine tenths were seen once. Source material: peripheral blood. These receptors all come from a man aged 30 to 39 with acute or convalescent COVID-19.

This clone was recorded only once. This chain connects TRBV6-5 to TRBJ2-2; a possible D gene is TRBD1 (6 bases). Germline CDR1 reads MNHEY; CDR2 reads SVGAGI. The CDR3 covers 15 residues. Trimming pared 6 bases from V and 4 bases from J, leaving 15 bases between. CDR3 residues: CASSSRDNPTGELFF. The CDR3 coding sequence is TGTGCCAGCAGCTCCCGGGACAACCCCACCGGGGAGCTGTTTTTT.

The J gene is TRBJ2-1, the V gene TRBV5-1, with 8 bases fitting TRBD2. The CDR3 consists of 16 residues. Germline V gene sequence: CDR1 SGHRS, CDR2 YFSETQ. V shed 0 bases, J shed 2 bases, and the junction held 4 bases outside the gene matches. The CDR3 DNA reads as TGCGCCAGCAGCTTGGTGGGGACTAGGGCCTACAATGAGCAGTTCTTC. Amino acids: CASSLVGTRAYNEQFF.

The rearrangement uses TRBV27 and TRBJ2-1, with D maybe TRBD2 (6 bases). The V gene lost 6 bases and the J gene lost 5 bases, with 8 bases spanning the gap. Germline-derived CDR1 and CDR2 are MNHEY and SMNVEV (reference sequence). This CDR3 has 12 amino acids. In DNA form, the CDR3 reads TGTGCCAGCAGGGGCGGGAACAATGAGCAGTTCTTC. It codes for CASRGGNNEQFF.

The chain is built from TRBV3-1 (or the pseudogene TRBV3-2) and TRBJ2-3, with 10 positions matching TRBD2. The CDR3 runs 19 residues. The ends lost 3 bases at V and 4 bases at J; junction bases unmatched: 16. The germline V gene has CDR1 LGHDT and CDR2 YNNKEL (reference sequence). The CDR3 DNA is TGTGCCAGCAGCCAGCCGCTAGCGGGAGAAAATTTTGACGCAGATACGCAGTATTTT. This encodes CASSQPLAGENFDADTQYF.

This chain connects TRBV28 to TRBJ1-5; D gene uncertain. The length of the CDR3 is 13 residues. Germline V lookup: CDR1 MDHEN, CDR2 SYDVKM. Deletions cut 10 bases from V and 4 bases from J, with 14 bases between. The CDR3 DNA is TGTGCCACGGTACGGCTCGGGAATCAGCCCCAGCATTTT. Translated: CATVRLGNQPQHF.

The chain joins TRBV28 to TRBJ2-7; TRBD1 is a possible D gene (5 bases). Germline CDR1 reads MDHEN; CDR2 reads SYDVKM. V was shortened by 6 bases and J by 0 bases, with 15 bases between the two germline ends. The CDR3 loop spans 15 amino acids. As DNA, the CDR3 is TGTGCCAGCAGATCTAACAGGATTAGCTCCTACGAGCAGTACTTC. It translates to CASRSNRISSYEQYF. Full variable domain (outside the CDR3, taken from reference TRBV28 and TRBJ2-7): DVKVTQSSRYLVKRTGEKVFLECVQDMDHENMFWYRQDPGLGLRLIYFSYDVKMKEKGDIPEGYSVSREKKERFSLILESASTNQTSMYLCASRSNRISSYEQYFGPGTRLTVT.

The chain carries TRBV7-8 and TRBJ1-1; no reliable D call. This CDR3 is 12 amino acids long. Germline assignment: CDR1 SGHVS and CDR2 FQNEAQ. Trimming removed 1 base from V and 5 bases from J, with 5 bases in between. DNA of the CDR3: TGTGCCAGCAGCTTAGTGTCAACTGAAGCTTTCTTT. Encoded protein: CASSLVSTEAFF.

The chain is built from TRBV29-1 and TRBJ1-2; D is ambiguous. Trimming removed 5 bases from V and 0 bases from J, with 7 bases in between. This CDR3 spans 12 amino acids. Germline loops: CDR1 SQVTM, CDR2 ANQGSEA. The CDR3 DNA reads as TGCAGCGTTTTTGACTCTAACTATGGCTACACCTTC. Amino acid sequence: CSVFDSNYGYTF.

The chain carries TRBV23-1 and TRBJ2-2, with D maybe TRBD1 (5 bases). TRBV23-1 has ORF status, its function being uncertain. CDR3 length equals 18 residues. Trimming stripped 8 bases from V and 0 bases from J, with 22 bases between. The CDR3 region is CASLGRQPYHPNTGELFF. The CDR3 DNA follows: TGCGCCAGCCTGGGGCGACAGCCTTATCATCCGAACACCGGGGAGCTGTTTTTT.

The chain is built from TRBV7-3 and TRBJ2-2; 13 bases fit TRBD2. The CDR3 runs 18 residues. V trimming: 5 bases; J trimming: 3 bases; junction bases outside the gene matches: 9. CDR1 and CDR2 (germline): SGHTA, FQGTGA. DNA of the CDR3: TGTGCCAGCAGCCCCACTAGCGGGAGGGTGGTGGACACCGGGGAGCTGTTTTTT. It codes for CASSPTSGRVVDTGELFF. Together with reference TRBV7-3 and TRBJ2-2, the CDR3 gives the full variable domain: GAGVSQTPSNKVTEKGKYVELRCDPISGHTALYWYRQSLGQGPEFLIYFQGTGAADDSGLPNDRFFAVRPEGSVSTLKIQRTERGDSAVYLCASSPTSGRVVDTGELFFGEGSRLTVL.

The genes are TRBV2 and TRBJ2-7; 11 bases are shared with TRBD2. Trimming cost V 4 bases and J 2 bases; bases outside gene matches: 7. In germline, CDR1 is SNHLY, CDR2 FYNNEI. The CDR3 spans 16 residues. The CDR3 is CASSVEASGRTYEQYF. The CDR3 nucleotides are TGTGCCAGCAGTGTGGAGGCTAGCGGGAGGACCTACGAGCAGTACTTC. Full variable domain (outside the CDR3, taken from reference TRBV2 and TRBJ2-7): EPEVTQTPSHQVTQMGQEVILRCVPISNHLYFYWYRQILGQKVEFLVSFYNNEISEKSEIFDDQFSVERPDGSNFTLKIRSTKLEDSAMYFCASSVEASGRTYEQYFGPGTRLTVT.

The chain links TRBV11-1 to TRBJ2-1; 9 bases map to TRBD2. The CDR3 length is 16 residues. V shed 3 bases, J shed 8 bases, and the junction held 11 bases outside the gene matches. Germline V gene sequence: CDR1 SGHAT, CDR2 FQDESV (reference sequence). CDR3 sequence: CASSLRGSGREYEQFF. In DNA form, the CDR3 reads TGTGCCAGCAGCTTGAGGGGTAGCGGGAGAGAGTATGAGCAGTTCTTC.

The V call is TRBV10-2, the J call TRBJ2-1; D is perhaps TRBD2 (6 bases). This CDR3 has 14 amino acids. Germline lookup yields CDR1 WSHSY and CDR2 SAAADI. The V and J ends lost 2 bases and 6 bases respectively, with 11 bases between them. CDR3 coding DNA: TGCGCCAGCAGTGAGAAGCGGGCGAGCAATGAGCAGTTCTTC. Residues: CASSEKRASNEQFF.

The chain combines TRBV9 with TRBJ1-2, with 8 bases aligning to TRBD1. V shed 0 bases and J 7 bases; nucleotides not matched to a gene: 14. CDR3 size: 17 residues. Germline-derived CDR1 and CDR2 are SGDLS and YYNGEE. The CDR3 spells CASSVEFSDRERVGYTF. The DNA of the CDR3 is TGTGCCAGCAGCGTAGAGTTTTCGGACAGGGAGAGGGTTGGCTACACCTTC. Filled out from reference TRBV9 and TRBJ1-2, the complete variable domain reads DSGVTQTPKHLITATGQRVTLRCSPRSGDLSVYWYQQSLDQGLQFLIQYYNGEERAKGNILERFSAQQFPDLHSELNLSSLELGDSALYFCASSVEFSDRERVGYTFGSGTRLTVV.

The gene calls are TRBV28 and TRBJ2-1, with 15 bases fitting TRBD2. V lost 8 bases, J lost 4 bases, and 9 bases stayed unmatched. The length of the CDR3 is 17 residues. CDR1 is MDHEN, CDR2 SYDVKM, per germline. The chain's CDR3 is CASLRTSGRAIYNEQFF. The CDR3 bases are TGTGCCAGCTTACGGACTAGCGGGAGGGCGATTTACAATGAGCAGTTCTTC.

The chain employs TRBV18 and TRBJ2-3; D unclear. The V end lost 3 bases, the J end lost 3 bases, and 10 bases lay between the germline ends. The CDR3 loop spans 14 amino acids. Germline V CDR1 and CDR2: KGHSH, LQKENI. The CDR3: CASSPIDRTDTQYF. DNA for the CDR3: TGTGCCAGCTCACCGATAGATAGAACAGATACGCAGTATTTT.

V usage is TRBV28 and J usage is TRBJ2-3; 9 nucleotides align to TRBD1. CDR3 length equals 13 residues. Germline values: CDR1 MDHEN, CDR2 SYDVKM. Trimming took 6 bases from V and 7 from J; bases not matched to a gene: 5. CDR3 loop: CASRRTGVNTQYF. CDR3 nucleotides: TGTGCCAGCAGGCGGACAGGGGTCAATACGCAGTATTTT.

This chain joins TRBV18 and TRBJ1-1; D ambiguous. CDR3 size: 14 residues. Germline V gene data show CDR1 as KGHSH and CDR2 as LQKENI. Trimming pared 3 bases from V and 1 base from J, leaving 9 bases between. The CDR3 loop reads CASSPQNSNTEAFF. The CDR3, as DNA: TGTGCCAGCTCACCCCAAAACTCGAACACTGAAGCTTTCTTT. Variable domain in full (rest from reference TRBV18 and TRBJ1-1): NAGVMQNPRHLVRRRGQEARLRCSPMKGHSHVYWYRQLPEEGLKFMVYLQKENIIDESGMPKERFSAEFPKEGPSILRIQQVVRGDSAAYFCASSPQNSNTEAFFGQGTRLTVV.

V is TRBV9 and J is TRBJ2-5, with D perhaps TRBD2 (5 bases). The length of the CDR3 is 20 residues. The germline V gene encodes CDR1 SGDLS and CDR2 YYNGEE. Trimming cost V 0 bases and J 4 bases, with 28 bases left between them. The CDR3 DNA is TGTGCCAGCAGCGTAGGGACTCGCCGATCTCCTAAAGAGGGCGTAGAGACCCAGTACTTC. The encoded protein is CASSVGTRRSPKEGVETQYF.

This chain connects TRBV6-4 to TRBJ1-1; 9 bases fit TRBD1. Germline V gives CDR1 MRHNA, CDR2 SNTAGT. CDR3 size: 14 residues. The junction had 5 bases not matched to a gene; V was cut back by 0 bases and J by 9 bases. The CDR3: CASSDSGGTGKAFF. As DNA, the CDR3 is TGTGCCAGCAGTGACTCGGGCGGGACAGGGAAAGCTTTCTTT.

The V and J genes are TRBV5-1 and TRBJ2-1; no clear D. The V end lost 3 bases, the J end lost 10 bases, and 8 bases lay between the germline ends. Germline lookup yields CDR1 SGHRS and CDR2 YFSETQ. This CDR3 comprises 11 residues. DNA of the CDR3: TGCGCCAGCAGCTCTGGCAAGGAGCAGTTCTTC. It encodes CASSSGKEQFF.

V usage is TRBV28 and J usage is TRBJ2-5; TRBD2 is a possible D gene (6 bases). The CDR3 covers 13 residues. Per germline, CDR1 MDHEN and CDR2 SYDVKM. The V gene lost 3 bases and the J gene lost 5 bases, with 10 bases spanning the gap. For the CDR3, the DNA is TGTGCCAGCAGTTTCCCGGGAGACGAGACCCAGTACTTC. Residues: CASSFPGDETQYF.

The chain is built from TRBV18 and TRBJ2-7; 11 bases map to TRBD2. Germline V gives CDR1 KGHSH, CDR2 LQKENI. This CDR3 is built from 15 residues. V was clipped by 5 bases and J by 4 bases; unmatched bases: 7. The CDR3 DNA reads TGTGCCAGCTCAGCCCCACTAGCGGGAGATTACGAGCAGTACTTC. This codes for CASSAPLAGDYEQYF.

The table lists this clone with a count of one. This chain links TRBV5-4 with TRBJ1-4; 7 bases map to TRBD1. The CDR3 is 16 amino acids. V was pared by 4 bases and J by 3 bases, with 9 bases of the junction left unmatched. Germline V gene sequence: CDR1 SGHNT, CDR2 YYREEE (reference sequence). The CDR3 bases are TGTGCCAGCAGCAGACAGGGAGAGGCACCTAATGAAAAACTGTTTTTT. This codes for CASSRQGEAPNEKLFF.

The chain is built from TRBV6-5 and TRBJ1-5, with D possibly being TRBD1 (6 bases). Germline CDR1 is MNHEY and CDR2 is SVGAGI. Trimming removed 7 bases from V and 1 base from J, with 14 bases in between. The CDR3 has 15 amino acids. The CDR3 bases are TGTGCCAGCACAAACGGGGGGCGAAGCAATCAGCCCCAGCATTTT. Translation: CASTNGGRSNQPQHF.

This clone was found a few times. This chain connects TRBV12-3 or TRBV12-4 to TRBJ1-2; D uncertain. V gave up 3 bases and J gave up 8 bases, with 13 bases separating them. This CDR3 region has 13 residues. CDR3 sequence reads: CASSLAGLGGYTF. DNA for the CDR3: TGTGCCAGCAGTTTGGCTGGACTCGGCGGCTACACCTTC.

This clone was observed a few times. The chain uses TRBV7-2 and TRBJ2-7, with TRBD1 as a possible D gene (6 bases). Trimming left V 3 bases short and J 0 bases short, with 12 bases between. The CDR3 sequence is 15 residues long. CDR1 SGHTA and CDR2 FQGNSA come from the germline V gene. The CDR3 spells CASSFLGQSSYEQYF. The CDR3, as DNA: TGTGCCAGCAGCTTTCTCGGACAGAGCTCCTACGAGCAGTACTTC.

This chain's CDR3 is CASRLREITGELFF. The CDR3 DNA reads TGTGCCAGCAGACTCCGGGAAATCACCGGGGAGCTGTTTTTT. This rearrangement joins TRBV3-1 (or the pseudogene TRBV3-2) to TRBJ2-2, with a tentative D call TRBD2 (5 bases). The CDR3 consists of 14 residues. V lost 6 bases and J 4 bases, leaving 12 bases between the germline ends. The germline V gene has CDR1 LGHDT and CDR2 YNNKEL (reference sequence).